This TCR beta chain was profiled in a study of shared clonotypes between healthy human individuals. A note on this clone: Its antigen is not known.

CDR1 and CDR2 from the germline V gene are SGHKS and YYEKEE (reference sequence). The CDR3 is made up of 13 amino acids. Trimming removed 2 bases from V and 4 bases from J; junction bases left unmatched: 1. The protocol was immunoSEQ multiplex PCR, while the TCRdb copy is restricted to in-frame clones and leaves out a portion. Counted here are approximately 2.1 million clones, roughly 93% occurring once; the ten biggest clones make up under 0.45%. General study results and limits: Of the naive CD4 clonotypes, around 4.9% were shared across a few donors. Naive subsets tended to show greater estimated richness than memory subsets.

The V and J genes are TRBV5-5 and TRBJ1-1; 8 nucleotides line up with TRBD1. The TCR originated in a man younger than 35 in good health. Some clones in this sample may be carry-over from other donors' samples. The sample comprised naive CD4+ T cells from PBMCs. Subset indicated: CD45RA+ positively selected. The CDR3 sequence is CASSFTGGTEAFF. CDR3 in DNA: TGTGCCAGCAGCTTTACAGGGGGCACTGAAGCTTTCTTT.